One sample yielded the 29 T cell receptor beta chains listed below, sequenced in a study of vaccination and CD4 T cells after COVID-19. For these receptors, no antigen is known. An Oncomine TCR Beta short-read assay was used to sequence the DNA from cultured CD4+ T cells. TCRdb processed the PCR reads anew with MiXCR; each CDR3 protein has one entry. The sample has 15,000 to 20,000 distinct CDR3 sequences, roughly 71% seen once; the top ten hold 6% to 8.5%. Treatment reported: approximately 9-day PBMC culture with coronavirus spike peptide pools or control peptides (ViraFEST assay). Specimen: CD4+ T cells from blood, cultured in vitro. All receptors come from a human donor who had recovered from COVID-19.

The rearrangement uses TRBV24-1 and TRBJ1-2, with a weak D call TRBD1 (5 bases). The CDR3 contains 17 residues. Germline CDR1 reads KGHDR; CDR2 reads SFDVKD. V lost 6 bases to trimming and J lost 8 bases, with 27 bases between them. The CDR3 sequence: CATSYVQSTGREGGYTF. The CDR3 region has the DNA TGTGCCACCAGTTATGTGCAAAGCACGGGACGGGAAGGCGGCTACACCTTC.

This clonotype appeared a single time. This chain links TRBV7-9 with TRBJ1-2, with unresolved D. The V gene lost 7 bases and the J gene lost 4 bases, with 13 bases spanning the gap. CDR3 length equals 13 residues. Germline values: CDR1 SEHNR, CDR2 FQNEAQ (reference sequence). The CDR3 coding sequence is TGTGCCAGCACCTTGGGCGGCAGCTATGGCTACACCTTC. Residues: CASTLGGSYGYTF.

CDR3 sequence reads: CASSPTSEFVAGELFF. CDR3 DNA sequence: TGTGCCAGCAGCCCTACTAGCGAATTTGTAGCCGGGGAGCTGTTTTTT. The V call is TRBV6-2 or TRBV6-3, the J call TRBJ2-2, with 7 bases identical to TRBD2. The germline gives CDR1 MNHEY, CDR2 SVGEGT. This CDR3 is built from 16 residues. The ends lost 6 bases at V and 6 bases at J; junction bases unmatched: 13.

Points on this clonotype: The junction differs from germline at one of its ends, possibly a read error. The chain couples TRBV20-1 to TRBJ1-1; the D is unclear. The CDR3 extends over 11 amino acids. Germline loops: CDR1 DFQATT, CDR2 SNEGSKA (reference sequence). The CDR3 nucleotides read TGCAATGCTACCCTGAACACTGAAGCTTTCTTT. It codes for CNATLNTEAFF.

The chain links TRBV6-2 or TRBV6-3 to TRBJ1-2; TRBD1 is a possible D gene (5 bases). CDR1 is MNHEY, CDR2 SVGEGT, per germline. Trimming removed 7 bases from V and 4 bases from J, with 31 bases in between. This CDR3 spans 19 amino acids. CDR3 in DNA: TGTGCCAGCACTCTCATATATTCTCCCGGGAGGGGCGATACCTATGGCTACACCTTC. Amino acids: CASTLIYSPGRGDTYGYTF.

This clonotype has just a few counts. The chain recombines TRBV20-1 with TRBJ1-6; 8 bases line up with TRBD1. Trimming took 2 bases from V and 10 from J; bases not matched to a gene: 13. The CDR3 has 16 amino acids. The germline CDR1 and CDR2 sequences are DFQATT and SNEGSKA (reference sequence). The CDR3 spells CSARPAGGAFGSPLHF. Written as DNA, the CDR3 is TGCAGTGCTAGACCGGCAGGGGGCGCATTTGGATCACCCCTCCACTTT.

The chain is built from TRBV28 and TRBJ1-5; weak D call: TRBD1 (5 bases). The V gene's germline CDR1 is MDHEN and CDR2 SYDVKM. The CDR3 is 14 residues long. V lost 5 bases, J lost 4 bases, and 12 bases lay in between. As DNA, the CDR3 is TGTGCCAGCAGTGGGGCCGCCCCTAATCAGCCCCAGCATTTT. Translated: CASSGAAPNQPQHF.

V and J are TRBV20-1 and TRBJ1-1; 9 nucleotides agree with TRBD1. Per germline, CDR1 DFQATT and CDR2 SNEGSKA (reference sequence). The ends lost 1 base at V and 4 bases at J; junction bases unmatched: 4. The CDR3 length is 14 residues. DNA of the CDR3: TGCAGTGCTAGAGCCCGGACAGGGGCCACTGAAGCTTTCTTT. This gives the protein CSARARTGATEAFF.

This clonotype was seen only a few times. CDR3 sequence reads: CSPGYAYEQYF. DNA for the CDR3: TGCAGTCCAGGTTACGCCTACGAGCAGTACTTC. The chain combines TRBV20-1 with TRBJ2-7; D is uncertain. CDR3 length equals 11 residues. Germline assignment: CDR1 DFQATT and CDR2 SNEGSKA (reference sequence). The V end was cut by 8 bases, the J end by 2 bases, with 10 bases between.

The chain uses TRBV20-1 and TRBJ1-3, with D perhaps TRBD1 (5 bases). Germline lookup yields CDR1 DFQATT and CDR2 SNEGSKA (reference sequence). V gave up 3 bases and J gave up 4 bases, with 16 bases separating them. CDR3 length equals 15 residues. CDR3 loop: CSASMGVQGGNTIYF. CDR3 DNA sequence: TGCAGTGCTAGTATGGGGGTGCAGGGAGGAAACACCATATATTTT.

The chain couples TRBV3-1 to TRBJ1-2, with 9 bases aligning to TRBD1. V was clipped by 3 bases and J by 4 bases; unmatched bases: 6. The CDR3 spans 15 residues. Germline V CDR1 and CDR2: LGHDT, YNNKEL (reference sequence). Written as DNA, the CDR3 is TGTGCCAGCAGCCAGGCGGACAGGGGATTCTATGGCTACACCTTC. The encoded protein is CASSQADRGFYGYTF.

CDR3 loop: CASNSGTIGNIQYF. CDR3 sequence (DNA): TGTGCCAGCAATTCCGGGACCATCGGAAACATTCAGTACTTC. The genes are TRBV6-2 or TRBV6-3 and TRBJ2-4; D is perhaps TRBD1 or TRBD2 (5 bases each). Germline V lookup: CDR1 MNHEY, CDR2 SVGEGT. Trimming took 7 bases from V and 6 from J, leaving 16 bases between them. CDR3 length equals 14 residues.

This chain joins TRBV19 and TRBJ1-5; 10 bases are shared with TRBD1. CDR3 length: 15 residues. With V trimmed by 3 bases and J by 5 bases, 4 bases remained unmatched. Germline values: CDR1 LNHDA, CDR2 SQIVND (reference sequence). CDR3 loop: CASSMGDRGHQPQHF. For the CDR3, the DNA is TGTGCCAGTAGTATGGGGGACAGGGGCCATCAGCCCCAGCATTTT.

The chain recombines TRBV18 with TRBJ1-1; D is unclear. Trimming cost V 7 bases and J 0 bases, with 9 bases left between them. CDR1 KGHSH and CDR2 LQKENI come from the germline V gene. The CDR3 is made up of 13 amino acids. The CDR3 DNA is TGTGCCAGCTTACCCGGACTGAACACTGAAGCTTTCTTT. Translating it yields CASLPGLNTEAFF.

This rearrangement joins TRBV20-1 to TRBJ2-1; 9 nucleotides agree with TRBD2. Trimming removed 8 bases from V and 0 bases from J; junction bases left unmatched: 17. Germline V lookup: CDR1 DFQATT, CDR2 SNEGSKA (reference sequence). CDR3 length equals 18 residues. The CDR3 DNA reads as TGCAGTTACACGGCGGGAGGGCCAGGATCGGGCTCCTACAATGAGCAGTTCTTC. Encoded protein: CSYTAGGPGSGSYNEQFF.

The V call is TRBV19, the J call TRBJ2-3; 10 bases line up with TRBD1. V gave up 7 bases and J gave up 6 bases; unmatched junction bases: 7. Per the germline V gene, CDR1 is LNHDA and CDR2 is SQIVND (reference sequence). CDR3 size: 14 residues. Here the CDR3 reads CASKRTGGGDTQYF. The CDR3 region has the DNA TGTGCCAGTAAGAGGACAGGGGGAGGGGATACGCAGTATTTT.

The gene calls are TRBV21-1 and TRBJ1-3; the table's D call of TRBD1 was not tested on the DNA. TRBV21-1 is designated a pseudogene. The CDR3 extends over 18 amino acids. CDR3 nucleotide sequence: TGTGCCAGCAGCAAAAAGGCCAGGGTAACCAACTCTGGAAACACCATATATTTT. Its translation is CASSKKARVTNSGNTIYF.

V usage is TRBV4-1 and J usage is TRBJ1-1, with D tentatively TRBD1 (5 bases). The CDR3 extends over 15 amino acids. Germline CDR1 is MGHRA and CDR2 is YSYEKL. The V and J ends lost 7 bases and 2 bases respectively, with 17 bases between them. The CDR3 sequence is CASTRAQGINTEAFF. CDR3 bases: TGCGCCAGCACCAGAGCCCAGGGCATTAACACTGAAGCTTTCTTT.

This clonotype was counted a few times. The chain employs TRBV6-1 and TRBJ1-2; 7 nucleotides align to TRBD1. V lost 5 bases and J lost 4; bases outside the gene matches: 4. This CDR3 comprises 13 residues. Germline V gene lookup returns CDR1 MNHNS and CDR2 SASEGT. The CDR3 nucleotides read TGTGCCAGCAGTACCCGGGACAGCTATGGCTACACCTTC. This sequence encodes CASSTRDSYGYTF.

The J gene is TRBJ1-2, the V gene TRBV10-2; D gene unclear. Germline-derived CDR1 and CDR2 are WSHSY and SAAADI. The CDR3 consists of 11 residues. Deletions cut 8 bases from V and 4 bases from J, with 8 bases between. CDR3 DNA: TGCGCCAGCCGCCAAAGCTATGGCTACACCTTC. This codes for CASRQSYGYTF.

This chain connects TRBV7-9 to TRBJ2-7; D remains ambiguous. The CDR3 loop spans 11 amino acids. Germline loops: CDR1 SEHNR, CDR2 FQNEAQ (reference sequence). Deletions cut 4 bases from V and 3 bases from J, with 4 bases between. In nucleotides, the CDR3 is TGTGCCAGCAGCTCTGACTACGAGCAGTACTTC. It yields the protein CASSSDYEQYF.

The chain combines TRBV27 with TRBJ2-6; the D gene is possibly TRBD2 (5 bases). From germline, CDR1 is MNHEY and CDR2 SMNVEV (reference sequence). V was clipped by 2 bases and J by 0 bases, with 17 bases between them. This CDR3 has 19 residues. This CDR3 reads CASSLKGLREPSGANVLTF. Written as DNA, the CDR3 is TGTGCCAGCAGTTTAAAGGGTCTAAGGGAGCCCTCTGGGGCCAACGTCCTGACTTTC.

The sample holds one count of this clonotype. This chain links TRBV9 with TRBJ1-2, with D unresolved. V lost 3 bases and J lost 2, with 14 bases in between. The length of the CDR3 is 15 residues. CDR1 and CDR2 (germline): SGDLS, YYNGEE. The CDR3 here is CASSAVYGRNYGYTF. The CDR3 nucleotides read TGTGCCAGCAGCGCCGTGTATGGTCGAAACTATGGCTACACCTTC.

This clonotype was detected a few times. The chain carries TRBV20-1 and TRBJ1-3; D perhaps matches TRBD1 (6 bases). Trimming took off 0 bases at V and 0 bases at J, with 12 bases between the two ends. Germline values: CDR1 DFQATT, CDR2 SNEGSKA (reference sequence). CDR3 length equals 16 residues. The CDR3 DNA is TGCAGTGCTAGAGATCGGACAGCTTACTCTGGAAACACCATATATTTT. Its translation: CSARDRTAYSGNTIYF.

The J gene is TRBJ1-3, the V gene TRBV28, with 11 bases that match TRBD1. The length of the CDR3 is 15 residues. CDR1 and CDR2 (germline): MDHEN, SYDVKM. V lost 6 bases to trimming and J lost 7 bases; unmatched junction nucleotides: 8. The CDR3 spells CASSKPRDRGNTIYF. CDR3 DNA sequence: TGTGCCAGCAGCAAACCACGGGACAGGGGGAACACCATATATTTT.

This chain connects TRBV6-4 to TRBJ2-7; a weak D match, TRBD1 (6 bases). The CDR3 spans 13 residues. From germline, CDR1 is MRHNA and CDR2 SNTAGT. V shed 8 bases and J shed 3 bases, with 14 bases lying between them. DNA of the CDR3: TGTGCCAGCCGATCCAGGACAGTCTACGAGCAGTACTTC. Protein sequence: CASRSRTVYEQYF.

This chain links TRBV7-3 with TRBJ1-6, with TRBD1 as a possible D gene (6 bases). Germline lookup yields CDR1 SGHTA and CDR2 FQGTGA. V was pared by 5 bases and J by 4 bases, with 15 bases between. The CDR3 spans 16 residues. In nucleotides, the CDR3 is TGTGCCAGCAGCCAACAGGGAAGTGGTTATAATTCACCCCTCCACTTT. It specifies CASSQQGSGYNSPLHF.

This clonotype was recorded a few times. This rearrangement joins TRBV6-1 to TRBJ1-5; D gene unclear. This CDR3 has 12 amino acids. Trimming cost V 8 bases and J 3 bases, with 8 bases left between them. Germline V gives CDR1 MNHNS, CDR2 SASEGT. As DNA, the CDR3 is TGTGCCAGCGAACAGCTCAATCAGCCCCAGCATTTT. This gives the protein CASEQLNQPQHF.

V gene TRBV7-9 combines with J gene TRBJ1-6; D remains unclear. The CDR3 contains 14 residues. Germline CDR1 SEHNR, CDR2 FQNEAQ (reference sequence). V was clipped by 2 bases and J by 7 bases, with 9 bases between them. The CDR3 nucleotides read TGTGCCAGCAGCTTATTCTATGGGAATTCACCCCTCCACTTT. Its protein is CASSLFYGNSPLHF.